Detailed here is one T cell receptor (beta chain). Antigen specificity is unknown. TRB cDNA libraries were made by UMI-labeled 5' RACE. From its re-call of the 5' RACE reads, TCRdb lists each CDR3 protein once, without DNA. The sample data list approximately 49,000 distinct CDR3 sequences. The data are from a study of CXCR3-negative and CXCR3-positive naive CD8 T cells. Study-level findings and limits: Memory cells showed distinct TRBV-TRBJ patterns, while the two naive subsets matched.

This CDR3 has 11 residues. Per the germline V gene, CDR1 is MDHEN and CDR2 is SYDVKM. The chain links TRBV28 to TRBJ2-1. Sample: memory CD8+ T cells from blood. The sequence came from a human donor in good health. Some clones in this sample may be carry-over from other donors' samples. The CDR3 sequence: CASSFTNEQFF.